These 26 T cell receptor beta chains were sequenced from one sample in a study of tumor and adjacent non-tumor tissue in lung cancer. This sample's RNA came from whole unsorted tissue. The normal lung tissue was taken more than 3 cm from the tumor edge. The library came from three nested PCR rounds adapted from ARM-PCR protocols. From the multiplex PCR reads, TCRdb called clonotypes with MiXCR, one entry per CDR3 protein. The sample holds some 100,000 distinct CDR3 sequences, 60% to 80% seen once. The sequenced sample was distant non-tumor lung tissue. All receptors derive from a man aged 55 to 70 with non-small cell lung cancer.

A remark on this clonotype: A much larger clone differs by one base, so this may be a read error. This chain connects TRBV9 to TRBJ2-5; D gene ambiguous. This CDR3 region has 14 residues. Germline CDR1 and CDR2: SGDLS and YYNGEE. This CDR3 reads CARSVDPAPGTQYF. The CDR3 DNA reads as TGTGCCAGGAGCGTAGATCCGGCCCCAGGGACCCAGTACTTC.

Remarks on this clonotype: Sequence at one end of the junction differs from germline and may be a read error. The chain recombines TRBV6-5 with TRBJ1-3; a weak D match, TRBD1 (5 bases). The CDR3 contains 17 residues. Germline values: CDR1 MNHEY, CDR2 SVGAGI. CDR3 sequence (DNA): TGTGCCACCAGTAAAAAAACGGTGGGGGTCCCTGGAAACACCATATATTTT. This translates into CATSKKTVGVPGNTIYF.

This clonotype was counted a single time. The CDR3 region is CASSRSPGAESYEQYF. CDR3 DNA sequence: TGTGCCAGCAGCCGGAGCCCAGGGGCGGAGAGCTACGAGCAGTACTTC. V is TRBV5-6 and J is TRBJ2-7, with TRBD1 as a possible D gene (6 bases). Germline-derived CDR1 and CDR2 are SGHDT and YYEEEE. Trimming cost V 4 bases and J 3 bases, with 20 bases left between them. CDR3 length: 16 amino acids.

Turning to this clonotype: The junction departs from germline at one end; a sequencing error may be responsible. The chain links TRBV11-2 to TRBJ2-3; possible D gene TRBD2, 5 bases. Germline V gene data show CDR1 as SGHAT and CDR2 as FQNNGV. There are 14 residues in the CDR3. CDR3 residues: CVSSQRTSTATEYF. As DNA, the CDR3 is TGTGTCAGCAGCCAGCGGACCTCTACGGCTACGGAGTATTTT.

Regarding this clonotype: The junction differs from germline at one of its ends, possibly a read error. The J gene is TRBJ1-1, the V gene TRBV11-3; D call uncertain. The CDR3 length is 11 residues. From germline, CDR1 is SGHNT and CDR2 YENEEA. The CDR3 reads CVSSLITEAFF. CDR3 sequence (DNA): TGTGTCAGCAGCCTGATCACTGAAGCTTTCTTT.

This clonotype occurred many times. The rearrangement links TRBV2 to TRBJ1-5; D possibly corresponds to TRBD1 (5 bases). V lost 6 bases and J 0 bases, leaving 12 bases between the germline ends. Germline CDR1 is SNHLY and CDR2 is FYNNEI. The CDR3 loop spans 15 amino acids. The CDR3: CASRGDSSSNQPQHF. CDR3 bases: TGTGCCAGCAGGGGAGACAGTAGTAGCAATCAGCCCCAGCATTTT.

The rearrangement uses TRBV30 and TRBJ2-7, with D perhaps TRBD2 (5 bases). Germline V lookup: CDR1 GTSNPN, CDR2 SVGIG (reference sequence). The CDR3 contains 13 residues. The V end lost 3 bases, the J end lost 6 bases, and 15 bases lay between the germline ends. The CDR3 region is CAWSSGLAGEQYF. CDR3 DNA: TGTGCCTGGAGCTCTGGTCTAGCCGGCGAGCAGTACTTC.

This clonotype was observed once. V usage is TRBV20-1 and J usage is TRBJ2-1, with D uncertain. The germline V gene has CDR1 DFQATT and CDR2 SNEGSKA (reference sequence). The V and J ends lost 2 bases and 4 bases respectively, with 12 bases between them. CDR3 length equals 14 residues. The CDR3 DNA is TGCAGTGCTAGACAGTCGAGCTCATACAATGAGCAGTTCTTC. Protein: CSARQSSSYNEQFF.

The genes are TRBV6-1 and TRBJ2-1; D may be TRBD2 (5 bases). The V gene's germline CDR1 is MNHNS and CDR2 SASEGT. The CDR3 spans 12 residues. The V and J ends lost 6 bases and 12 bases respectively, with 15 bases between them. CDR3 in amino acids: CASRHPRRGQFF. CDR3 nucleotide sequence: TGTGCCAGCAGACATCCCCGCCGGGGGCAGTTCTTC.

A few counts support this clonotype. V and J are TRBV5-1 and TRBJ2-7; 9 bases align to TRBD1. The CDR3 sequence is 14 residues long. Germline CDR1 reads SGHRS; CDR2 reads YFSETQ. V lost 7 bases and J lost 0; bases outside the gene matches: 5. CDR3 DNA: TGCGCCAGCTCCGACAGGGGGAGCTCCTACGAGCAGTACTTC. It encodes CASSDRGSSYEQYF.

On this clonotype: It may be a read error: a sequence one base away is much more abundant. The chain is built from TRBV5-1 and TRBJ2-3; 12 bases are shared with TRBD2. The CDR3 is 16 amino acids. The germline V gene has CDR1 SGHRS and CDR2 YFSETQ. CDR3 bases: TGCGCCAGCAGCTTGGATCTAGCGGGAGGGACAGTTACGCAGTATTTT. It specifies CASSLDLAGGTVTQYF.

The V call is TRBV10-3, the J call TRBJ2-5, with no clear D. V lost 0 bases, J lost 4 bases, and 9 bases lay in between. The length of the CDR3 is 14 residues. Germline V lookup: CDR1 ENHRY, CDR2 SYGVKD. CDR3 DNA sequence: TGTGCCATCAGTGAGTCTTATATTGGAGAGACCCAGTACTTC. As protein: CAISESYIGETQYF.

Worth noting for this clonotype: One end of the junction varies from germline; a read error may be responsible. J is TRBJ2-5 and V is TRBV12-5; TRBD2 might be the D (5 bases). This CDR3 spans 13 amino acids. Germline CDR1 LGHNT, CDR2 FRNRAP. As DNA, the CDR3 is TGTACTAGTGGTTTGGACTCACAAGAGACCCACTACTTC. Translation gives CTSGLDSQETHYF.

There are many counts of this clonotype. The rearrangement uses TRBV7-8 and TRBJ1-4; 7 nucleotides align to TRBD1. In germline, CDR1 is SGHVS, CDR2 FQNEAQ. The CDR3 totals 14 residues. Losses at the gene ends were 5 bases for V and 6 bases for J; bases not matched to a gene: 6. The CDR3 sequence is CASSPWTGYEKLFF. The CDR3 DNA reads TGTGCCAGCAGCCCATGGACAGGCTATGAAAAACTGTTTTTT.

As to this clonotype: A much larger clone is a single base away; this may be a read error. CDR3 coding DNA: TGTGCCAGCAGCTTCCAGGCTACCTCCTACAATGAGCAGTTCTTC. Translating it yields CASSFQATSYNEQFF. The rearrangement links TRBV5-4 to TRBJ2-1; D ambiguous. Trimming stripped 2 bases from V and 0 bases from J, with 9 bases between. There are 15 residues in the CDR3. The germline V gene encodes CDR1 SGHNT and CDR2 YYREEE (reference sequence).

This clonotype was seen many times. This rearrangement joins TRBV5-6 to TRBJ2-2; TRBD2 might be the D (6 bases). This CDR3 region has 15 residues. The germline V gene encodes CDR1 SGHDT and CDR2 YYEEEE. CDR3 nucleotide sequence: TGTATTTCGACAAAGGGACTTTCAAACACCGGGGAGCTGTTTTTT. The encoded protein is CISTKGLSNTGELFF.

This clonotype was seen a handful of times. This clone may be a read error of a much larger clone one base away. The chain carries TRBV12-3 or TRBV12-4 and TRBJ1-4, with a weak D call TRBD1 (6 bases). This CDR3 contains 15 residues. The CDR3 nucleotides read TGTGCCTGCAGTTTCCAGGGGCTGTCTAATGAAAAACTGTTTTTT. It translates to CACSFQGLSNEKLFF.

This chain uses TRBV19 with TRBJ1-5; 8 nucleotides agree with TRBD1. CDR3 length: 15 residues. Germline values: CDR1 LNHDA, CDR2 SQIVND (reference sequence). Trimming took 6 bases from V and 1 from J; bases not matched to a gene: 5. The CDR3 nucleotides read TGTGCCAGTAGGACAGGGGCGGTGAGCAATCAGCCCCAGCATTTT. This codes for CASRTGAVSNQPQHF.

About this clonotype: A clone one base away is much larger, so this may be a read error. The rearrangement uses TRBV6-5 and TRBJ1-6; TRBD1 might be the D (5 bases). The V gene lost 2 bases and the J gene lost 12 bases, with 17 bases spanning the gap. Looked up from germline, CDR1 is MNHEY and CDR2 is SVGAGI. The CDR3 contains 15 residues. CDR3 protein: CASSYGAPPGGPLHF. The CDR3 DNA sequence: TGTGCCAGCAGTTACGGGGCCCCCCCTGGGGGACCCCTCCACTTT.

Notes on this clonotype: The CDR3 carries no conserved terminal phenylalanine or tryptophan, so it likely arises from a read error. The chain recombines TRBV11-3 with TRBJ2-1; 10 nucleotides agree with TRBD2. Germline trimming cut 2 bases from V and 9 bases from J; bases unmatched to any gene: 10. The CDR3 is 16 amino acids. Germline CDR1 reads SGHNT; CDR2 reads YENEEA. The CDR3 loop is CASSLTLAGVTSEQFL. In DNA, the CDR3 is TGTGCCAGCAGCTTAACCCTAGCGGGAGTCACAAGTGAGCAGTTCTTA.

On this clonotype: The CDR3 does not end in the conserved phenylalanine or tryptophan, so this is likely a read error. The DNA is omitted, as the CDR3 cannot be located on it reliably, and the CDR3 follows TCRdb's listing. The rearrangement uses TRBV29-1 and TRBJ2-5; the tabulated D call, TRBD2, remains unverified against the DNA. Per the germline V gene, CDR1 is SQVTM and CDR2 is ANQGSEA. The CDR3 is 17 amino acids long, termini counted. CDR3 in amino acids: CSVRGLAGGLIQETQYI.

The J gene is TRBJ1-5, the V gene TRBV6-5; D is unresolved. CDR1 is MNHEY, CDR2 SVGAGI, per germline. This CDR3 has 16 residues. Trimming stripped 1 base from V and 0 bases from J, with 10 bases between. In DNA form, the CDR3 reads TGTGCCAGCAGTTACTGGTCCCCAGTTAGCAATCAGCCCCAGCATTTT. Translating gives CASSYWSPVSNQPQHF.

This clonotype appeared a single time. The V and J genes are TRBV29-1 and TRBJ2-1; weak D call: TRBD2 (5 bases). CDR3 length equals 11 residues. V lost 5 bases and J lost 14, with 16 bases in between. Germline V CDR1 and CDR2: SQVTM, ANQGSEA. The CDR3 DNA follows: TGCAGCGTTTTATTCGGTGGGAGAAAGTTCTTC. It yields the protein CSVLFGGRKFF.

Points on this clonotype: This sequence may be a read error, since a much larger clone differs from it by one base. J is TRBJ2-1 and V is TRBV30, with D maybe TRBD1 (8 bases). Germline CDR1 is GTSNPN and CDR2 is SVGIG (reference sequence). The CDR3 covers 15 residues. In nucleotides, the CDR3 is TGTGCCTGGAGTGTACAGGGGGGGGCCGCCAATGAGCAGTTATTC. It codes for CAWSVQGGAANEQLF.

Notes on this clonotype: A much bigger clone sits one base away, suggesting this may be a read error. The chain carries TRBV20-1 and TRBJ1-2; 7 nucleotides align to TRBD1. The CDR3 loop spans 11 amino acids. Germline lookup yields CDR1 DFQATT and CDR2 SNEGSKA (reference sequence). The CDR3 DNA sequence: TGCAGTGCATATACAGGGGATGGCCACACCTTC. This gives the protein CSAYTGDGHTF.

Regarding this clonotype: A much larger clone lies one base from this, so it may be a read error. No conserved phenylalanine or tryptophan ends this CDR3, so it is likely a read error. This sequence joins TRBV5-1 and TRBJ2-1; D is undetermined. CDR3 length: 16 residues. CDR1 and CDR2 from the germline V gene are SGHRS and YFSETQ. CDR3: CVSSLVETTTYNEQFS. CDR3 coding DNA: TGCGTCAGCAGCTTGGTAGAGACCACCACCTACAATGAGCAGTTCTCC.